The 19 T cell receptor beta chains listed next were all sequenced from one sample in a study of T cells in Graves' hyperthyroidism and ophthalmopathy. It was RNA transcripts that yielded the amplified TCR beta CDR3 regions. Researchers ran a first-round RT-PCR on the TCR CDR3 using the HTBI primer set. TCRdb re-called the multiplex PCR reads with MiXCR, one entry per CDR3 protein. The sample contains roughly 580,000 distinct CDR3 sequences, 14% of which appear only once. Sequencing was carried out using blood. These receptors all come from a woman in her 30s with Graves' hyperthyroidism that later progressed to Graves' ophthalmopathy.

This clonotype was found a few times. The chain employs TRBV10-2 and TRBJ2-7; the D is unclear. CDR3 length: 14 amino acids. Germline CDR1 reads WSHSY; CDR2 reads SAAADI. V was shortened by 7 bases and J by 3 bases, with 16 bases between the two germline ends. In DNA, the CDR3 is TGCGCCAGCACTATAGACCCGTTGGGCTACGAGCAGTACTTC. It specifies CASTIDPLGYEQYF.

This chain uses TRBV5-8 with TRBJ1-6; D perhaps matches TRBD1 (5 bases). This CDR3 is built from 18 residues. V dropped 0 bases and J dropped 0 bases, with 13 bases sitting between them. Germline CDR1 SGHTS, CDR2 YDEGEE. In nucleotides, the CDR3 is TGTGCCAGCAGCTTGGAGGCAGGGACCGACTCCTATAATTCACCCCTCCACTTT. This gives the protein CASSLEAGTDSYNSPLHF.

This clonotype was recorded many times. This chain links TRBV27 with TRBJ2-1; 10 bases agree with TRBD1. With 5 bases clipped from V and 2 bases from J, the junction kept 9 bases outside the gene matches. The CDR3 extends over 17 amino acids. Germline CDR1 and CDR2: MNHEY and SMNVEV (reference sequence). CDR3: CASSQPVTGGAYNEQFF. The CDR3 DNA reads as TGTGCCAGCAGTCAACCAGTGACAGGGGGCGCCTACAATGAGCAGTTCTTC.

This clonotype occurred many times. The junction shows a germline mismatch at one end, possibly a read error. V is TRBV5-1 and J is TRBJ1-5; the D gene is possibly TRBD1 (5 bases). CDR3 length equals 13 residues. Looked up from germline, CDR1 is SGHRS and CDR2 is YFSETQ. CDR3 amino acids: CASSLDNNQPQHF. CDR3 bases: TGTGCCAGCAGCTTGGACAACAATCAGCCCCAGCATTTT.

This clonotype was seen many times. This rearrangement joins TRBV6-1 to TRBJ2-1; D perhaps matches TRBD1 (6 bases). In germline, CDR1 is MNHNS, CDR2 SASEGT. The length of the CDR3 is 13 residues. Trimming shortened V by 2 bases and J by 7 bases, and 9 bases separated the two germline ends. CDR3 sequence (DNA): TGTGCCAGCAGTGAAATTGACAGGAATGAGCAGTTCTTC. Encoded protein: CASSEIDRNEQFF.

V usage is TRBV6-5 and J usage is TRBJ2-3, with TRBD1 identical over 7 bases. Germline CDR1 and CDR2: MNHEY and SVGAGI. CDR3 length equals 16 residues. Unmatched junction bases numbered 6, after V lost 3 bases and J lost 0 bases. CDR3 sequence: CASSYTGQKSTDTQYF. CDR3 nucleotides: TGTGCCAGCAGTTATACGGGACAGAAAAGCACAGATACGCAGTATTTT.

As to this clonotype: This clone may be a read error of a much larger clone one base away. The CDR3 spells CASTPHDRSNEKLFF. CDR3 DNA: TGTGCCAGCACCCCACACGACAGGTCTAATGAAAAACTGTTTTTT. The chain joins TRBV27 to TRBJ1-4, with a tentative D call TRBD1 (6 bases). The CDR3 spans 15 residues. The V end was cut by 7 bases, the J end by 3 bases, with 15 bases between. CDR1 is MNHEY and CDR2 is SMNVEV in the germline V gene (reference sequence).

This clonotype has only a few counts. The chain uses TRBV9 and TRBJ2-7, with D tentatively TRBD1 or TRBD2 (5 bases each). Trimming pared 3 bases from V and 2 bases from J, leaving 15 bases between. Looked up from germline, CDR1 is SGDLS and CDR2 is YYNGEE. The CDR3 extends over 15 amino acids. The CDR3 DNA sequence: TGTGCCAGCAGCGCCTCCGGGACCTATACCTACGAGCAGTACTTC. Translating it yields CASSASGTYTYEQYF.

The sample holds many counts of this clonotype. The rearrangement links TRBV27 to TRBJ2-7; 10 nucleotides line up with TRBD2. This CDR3 spans 15 amino acids. Unmatched junction bases numbered 13, after V lost 5 bases and J lost 9 bases. Germline V CDR1 and CDR2: MNHEY, SMNVEV (reference sequence). In DNA, the CDR3 is TGTGCCAGCAGTCCCCCCGGACTAGCGGTAGTTAGGCAGTACTTC. Its protein product is CASSPPGLAVVRQYF.

The rearrangement uses TRBV5-1 and TRBJ2-2; D gene unclear. This CDR3 is 13 amino acids long. The V and J ends lost 2 bases and 6 bases respectively, with 8 bases between them. Germline V gives CDR1 SGHRS, CDR2 YFSETQ. The CDR3 DNA reads TGCGCCAGCAGCTTCATGGGGTCCGGGGAGCTGTTTTTT. Protein sequence: CASSFMGSGELFF.

The gene calls are TRBV7-9 and TRBJ2-3; D tentatively fits TRBD1 or TRBD2 (5 bases each). The germline V gene has CDR1 SEHNR and CDR2 FQNEAQ (reference sequence). Trimming shortened V by 4 bases and J by 2 bases, and 16 bases separated the two germline ends. This CDR3 region has 16 residues. This CDR3 is CASSSGTLASTDTQYF. The CDR3 DNA follows: TGTGCCAGCAGCTCAGGGACCCTTGCATCCACAGATACGCAGTATTTT.

This clonotype was observed many times. The chain has TRBV5-4 and TRBJ2-7; TRBD1 or TRBD2 may be the D gene (5 bases each). V lost 1 base, J lost 3 bases, and 11 bases lay in between. CDR1 is SGHNT and CDR2 is YYREEE in the germline V gene (reference sequence). CDR3 length: 14 residues. In nucleotides, the CDR3 is TGTGCCAGCAGCTTGCGGGACCCCAACTACGAGCAGTACTTC. It translates to CASSLRDPNYEQYF.

This clonotype was seen ten or more times. This chain uses TRBV28 with TRBJ2-2, with D perhaps matching TRBD1 (6 bases). Trimming shortened V by 4 bases and J by 7 bases, and 16 bases separated the two germline ends. The length of the CDR3 is 15 residues. Germline values: CDR1 MDHEN, CDR2 SYDVKM. The CDR3 is CASSSSGERVGELFF. DNA of the CDR3: TGTGCCAGCAGTTCCTCAGGGGAACGTGTCGGGGAGCTGTTTTTT.

This clonotype was seen ten or more times. This chain joins TRBV19 and TRBJ1-1, with D perhaps matching TRBD1 (5 bases). Between the trimmed V and J ends, which lost 4 bases and 3 bases, there was a span of 18 bases. Germline CDR1 reads LNHDA; CDR2 reads SQIVND (reference sequence). This CDR3 is 16 amino acids long. The chain's CDR3 is CASSTTGTPFDTEAFF. The CDR3 region has the DNA TGTGCCAGTAGTACCACCGGGACCCCTTTTGACACTGAAGCTTTCTTT. The whole variable domain, filled in from reference TRBV19 and TRBJ1-1, reads DGGITQSPKYLFRKEGQNVTLSCEQNLNHDAMYWYRQDPGQGLRLIYYSQIVNDFQKGDIAEGYSVSREKKESFPLTVTSAQKNPTAFYLCASSTTGTPFDTEAFFGQGTRLTVV.

This clonotype was counted many times. This chain joins TRBV27 and TRBJ2-1; 12 bases are a match to TRBD2. Germline V CDR1 and CDR2: MNHEY, SMNVEV (reference sequence). Germline trimming cut 1 base from V and 12 bases from J; bases unmatched to any gene: 10. The CDR3 is made up of 16 amino acids. CDR3 DNA: TGTGCCAGCAGTTTATTAGGCCTAGCGGGAGGGGTACGGCAGTTCTTC. Protein: CASSLLGLAGGVRQFF.

V is TRBV4-3 and J is TRBJ2-3, with 9 nucleotides matching TRBD1. V was pared by 0 bases and J by 2 bases, with 9 bases of the junction left unmatched. The germline gives CDR1 LGHNA, CDR2 YSLEER. The CDR3 runs 18 residues. CDR3 sequence (DNA): TGCGCCAGCAGCCAAGAGTGGTCCGGGACAGGGCTCACAGATACGCAGTATTTT. It specifies CASSQEWSGTGLTDTQYF.

This clonotype was observed at least ten times. The chain combines TRBV28 with TRBJ2-7, with D perhaps given as TRBD1 or TRBD2 (5 bases each). The germline V gene has CDR1 MDHEN and CDR2 SYDVKM. The CDR3 is 15 amino acids. V gave up 5 bases and J gave up 0 bases, with 14 bases separating them. CDR3 residues: CASSPGTVSSYEQYF. CDR3 DNA sequence: TGTGCCAGCAGTCCTGGGACGGTGAGCTCCTACGAGCAGTACTTC.

There are a few counts of this clonotype. At one boundary the junction diverges from the germline segment, which might be a read error. The genes are TRBV4-1 and TRBJ2-3, with D perhaps given as TRBD1 or TRBD2 (5 bases each). CDR3 length: 15 amino acids. Germline V lookup: CDR1 MGHRA, CDR2 YSYEKL. CDR3 sequence reads: CASSQDRDSTDTQYF. CDR3 nucleotide sequence: TGTGCCAGCAGCCAAGATCGGGACAGCACAGATACGCAGTATTTT.

This clonotype was detected ten times or more. This sequence joins TRBV6-1 and TRBJ1-3, with D tentatively TRBD1 (6 bases). Germline-derived CDR1 and CDR2 are MNHNS and SASEGT. The length of the CDR3 is 15 residues. With 5 bases removed from V and 4 bases from J, the gap between germline ends came to 15 bases. The CDR3 DNA reads TGTGCCAGCAGTTCGTCCGACAGGTCGGGAAACACCATATATTTT. Its translation: CASSSSDRSGNTIYF.